This TCR beta chain appears in the sequencing data of a study of early T cells in non-severe SARS-CoV-2 infection. Study background: Sequencing of bulk RNA from unsorted whole blood was done, without chain pairing.

Between the trimmed V and J ends, which lost 2 bases and 0 bases, there was a span of 12 bases. Per the germline V gene, CDR1 is SGHRS and CDR2 is YFSETQ. The CDR3 runs to 16 residues. Unique molecular identifiers (one per individual cDNA molecule) were attached. MiXCR, applied by TCRdb to the 5' RACE reads, yields one record per CDR3 protein. This sample has 69,000 or so distinct CDR3 sequences, with roughly 4.6% found just once. The rearrangement joins TRBV5-1 to TRBJ2-1; the D gene is possibly TRBD1 (6 bases). The TCR was taken from an adult who was a healthcare worker with PCR-confirmed SARS-CoV-2 infection or an uninfected control (not recorded which). The donor label of this sample is uncertain. The input for sequencing was whole blood, taken at baseline. CDR3 DNA: TGCGCCAGCAGCTTCCGTGGCAGGGGCTCCTACAATGAGCAGTTCTTC. Translating it yields CASSFRGRGSYNEQFF.